The 21 T cell receptor beta chains listed next were all sequenced from one sample in a study of monozygotic twins with inflammatory bowel disease. TCRdb reworked the 5' RACE reads into one entry per CDR3 protein, no DNA. The sample includes 150,000 or so distinct CDR3 sequences. Material for sequencing was blood. These receptors were taken from a human donor with ulcerative colitis or Crohn's disease, or a healthy co-twin of an affected twin (not recorded which).

The chain uses TRBV7-2 and TRBJ2-1; absent DNA, TCRdb's TRBD2 call cannot be checked. Per the germline V gene, CDR1 is SGHTA and CDR2 is FQGNSA. This CDR3 region has 14 residues. The CDR3 sequence: CASSLAGGYNEQFF.

V and J are TRBV28 and TRBJ2-7. Germline V lookup: CDR1 MDHEN, CDR2 SYDVKM. The CDR3 has 13 residues. The CDR3 is CASSFRQAGEQYF.

This CDR3 reads CASSPRTSTPPLHF. V gene TRBV5-1 combines with J gene TRBJ1-6. The germline gives CDR1 SGHRS, CDR2 YFSETQ. CDR3 length: 14 amino acids. Looking up the rest from reference TRBV5-1 and TRBJ1-6 gives the full variable domain: KAGVTQTPRYLIKTRGQQVTLSCSPISGHRSVSWYQQTPGQGLQFLFEYFSETQRNKGNFPGRFSGRQFSNSRSEMNVSTLELGDSALYLCASSPRTSTPPLHFGNGTRLTVT.

The V call is TRBV28, the J call TRBJ1-5; TCRdb picks TRBD1, but there is no DNA to check that call. CDR3 length: 15 residues. CDR1 and CDR2 from the germline V gene are MDHEN and SYDVKM. The CDR3 here is CASRRDRGSNQPQHF.

This CDR3 reads CASSSLPVQETQYF. The chain employs TRBV5-5 and TRBJ2-5; the TRBD1 assignment by TCRdb is unverifiable without DNA. The CDR3 sequence is 14 residues long. Germline CDR1 is SGHKS and CDR2 is YYEKEE (reference sequence).

The chain joins TRBV15 to TRBJ2-1; TCRdb proposes TRBD1, but this gene call is untestable without DNA. This CDR3 contains 15 residues. Per the germline V gene, CDR1 is LNHNV and CDR2 is YYDKDF (reference sequence). CDR3 region: CATSRDKGSYNEQFF.

The chain carries TRBV9 and TRBJ2-2; TCRdb's D call, TRBD2, is unchecked because there is no DNA. There are 16 residues in the CDR3. CDR1 and CDR2 from the germline V gene are SGDLS and YYNGEE. The CDR3: CASSVGAGYDTGELFF.

V and J are TRBV27 and TRBJ2-3; TCRdb's D call of TRBD1 is untestable without DNA. This CDR3 is 15 amino acids long. CDR1 MNHEY and CDR2 SMNVEV come from the germline V gene (reference sequence). The CDR3 protein is CATRTYTSSTDTQYF.

The CDR3 sequence: CASSISGGRSNTQYF. The V call is TRBV19, the J call TRBJ2-3; TCRdb outputs TRBD2, but without DNA this stays unchecked. This CDR3 is built from 15 residues. The germline gives CDR1 LNHDA, CDR2 SQIVND (reference sequence).

This CDR3 is CASMSIPSDTGELFF. The V call is TRBV5-1, the J call TRBJ2-2; the D call from TCRdb, TRBD2, cannot be confirmed without DNA. CDR1 is SGHRS and CDR2 is YFSETQ in the germline V gene. The CDR3 length is 15 residues.

The chain joins TRBV6-1 to TRBJ2-1; TCRdb gives TRBD2 as the D gene, but with no DNA this cannot be confirmed. This CDR3 spans 15 amino acids. The V gene's germline CDR1 is MNHNS and CDR2 SASEGT. The CDR3 region is CASSLGTSGSREQFF.

The chain links TRBV27 to TRBJ2-2; absent DNA, TCRdb's TRBD1 call cannot be checked. Germline lookup yields CDR1 MNHEY and CDR2 SMNVEV (reference sequence). There are 18 residues in the CDR3. CDR3 protein: CASSLSAGQGLGLVELFF.

This chain uses TRBV6-1 with TRBJ2-3. Looked up from germline, CDR1 is MNHNS and CDR2 is SASEGT. This CDR3 has 14 residues. The CDR3 region is CATHLLASTDTQYF.

The J gene is TRBJ1-5, the V gene TRBV12-3 or TRBV12-4. The CDR3 runs 14 residues. The CDR3 loop is CASSFTDSNQPQHF.

This rearrangement joins TRBV23-1 to TRBJ1-4; TCRdb returns TRBD1, unconfirmable since there is no DNA. TRBV23-1 is placed among ORFs of uncertain function. This CDR3 is built from 15 residues. This CDR3 reads CASSQIGQINEKLFF.

The J gene is TRBJ2-1, the V gene TRBV20-1; without DNA, the TCRdb call of TRBD2 cannot be checked. Germline V gene lookup returns CDR1 DFQATT and CDR2 SNEGSKA (reference sequence). The CDR3 is made up of 13 amino acids. The CDR3 is CSGLGGRIDEQFF.

By frequency, this clonotype registers medium-sized. The chain employs TRBV7-8 and TRBJ2-1. CDR1 SGHVS and CDR2 FQNEAQ come from the germline V gene. This CDR3 region has 11 residues. CDR3 in amino acids: CASSLATAWFF.

This chain uses TRBV7-9 with TRBJ1-4; the TCRdb D gene call, TRBD1, has no DNA to confirm it. Germline V gene sequence: CDR1 SEHNR, CDR2 FQNEAQ (reference sequence). CDR3 length: 13 amino acids. CDR3 loop: CASSRGSSEKLFF.

The genes are TRBV6-1 and TRBJ1-3. CDR1 MNHNS and CDR2 SASEGT come from the germline V gene. The CDR3 covers 16 residues. CDR3 sequence: CASRGMRSKAGNTIYF.

J is TRBJ2-3 and V is TRBV19; TCRdb reports TRBD1, a call that lacks DNA to check it against. The CDR3 has 13 amino acids. Germline V gene lookup returns CDR1 LNHDA and CDR2 SQIVND (reference sequence). This CDR3 reads CASQQGAQDTQYF. The full variable domain, completed using reference TRBV19 and TRBJ2-3, is DGGITQSPKYLFRKEGQNVTLSCEQNLNHDAMYWYRQDPGQGLRLIYYSQIVNDFQKGDIAEGYSVSREKKESFPLTVTSAQKNPTAFYLCASQQGAQDTQYFGPGTRLTVL.

The CDR3 region is CASSLSVMTGGNQPQHF. The chain joins TRBV28 to TRBJ1-5; TCRdb proposes TRBD1, but this gene call is untestable without DNA. Germline CDR1 and CDR2: MDHEN and SYDVKM. The CDR3 has 17 residues.